These T cell receptor beta chains were read from a single sample in a study of CD8 T cells in ankylosing spondylitis. One entry per CDR3 protein results from TCRdb running MiXCR on the 5' RACE reads. The sample includes approximately 150,000 distinct CDR3 sequences, around a third of them seen just once. Sequenced sample: synovial fluid, either unsorted or a sorted T cell fraction (not recorded which). The receptors derive from a male donor with ankylosing spondylitis. CDR3s include the opening cysteine and the closing phenylalanine or tryptophan. Fields, in order: clone size, D gene, J gene, V gene, CDR3 protein, CDR3 DNA. A D gene is named only where the DNA matches it firmly. Clone size is stated in some rows and not others, as once, few, many or a class when expanded.

>few|NA|TRBJ2-5|TRBV4-3
CASSPVGGQSETQYF
TGCGCCAGCAGCCCTGTGGGGGGCCAGTCAGAGACCCAGTACTTC
>NA|NA|TRBJ1-6|TRBV12-3/TRBV12-4
CASSLAGPNSPLHF
TGTGCCAGCAGTTTGGCGGGCCCAAATTCACCCCTCCACTTT
>NA|NA|TRBJ2-7|TRBV6-5
CASSFQSRAAGEQYF
TGTGCCAGCAGTTTCCAAAGTAGGGCGGCGGGCGAGCAGTACTTC
>many|NA|TRBJ1-1|TRBV27
CASSQSVGTEAFF
TGTGCCAGCAGTCAATCAGTAGGGACTGAAGCTTTCTTT
>NA|TRBD1|TRBJ2-7|TRBV29-1
CSVSKTGTGIYEQYF
TGCAGCGTTTCAAAAACCGGGACAGGGATTTACGAGCAGTACTTC
>many|NA|TRBJ2-2|TRBV20-1
CSAPISSVSNTGELFF
TGCAGTGCCCCCATATCTAGCGTCTCGAACACCGGGGAGCTGTTTTTT
>NA|NA|TRBJ1-5|TRBV6-6
CASMRGVNQPQHF
TGTGCCAGCATGCGGGGGGTGAATCAGCCCCAGCATTTT
>NA|TRBD2|TRBJ2-7|TRBV6-1
CASSERTSGEQYF
TGTGCCAGCAGTGAACGGACTAGCGGAGAGCAGTACTTC
>NA|NA|TRBJ2-5|TRBV20-1
CSATPRKRGETQYF
TGCAGTGCCACCCCGAGGAAAAGGGGAGAGACCCAGTACTTC
>few|TRBD1|TRBJ2-7|TRBV7-2
CASSPQYRGEQYF
TGTGCCAGCAGCCCACAGTACAGGGGCGAGCAGTACTTC
>many|NA|TRBJ1-2|TRBV6-1
CASSPRTVNGYTF
TGTGCCAGCAGTCCCCGGACAGTCAACGGCTACACCTTC
>NA|NA|TRBJ2-1|TRBV27
CASSLRAGSWDEQFF
TGTGCCAGCAGTTTGCGGGCGGGGTCCTGGGATGAGCAGTTCTTC
>NA|TRBD1|TRBJ1-1|TRBV5-1
CASSFVTGEGTEAFF
TGCGCCAGCAGCTTTGTGACAGGGGAAGGCACTGAAGCTTTCTTT
>few|NA|TRBJ2-2|TRBV5-1
CASSTIQGLAGELFF
TGCGCCAGCTCTACCATTCAGGGGTTGGCCGGGGAGCTGTTTTTT
>few|NA|TRBJ2-2|TRBV25-1
CASSELDRPNTGELFF
TGTGCCAGCAGTGAATTAGATAGACCGAACACCGGGGAGCTGTTTTTT
>NA|NA|TRBJ2-5|TRBV14
CASSQGLALETQYF
TGTGCCAGCAGCCAAGGTCTAGCTCTGGAGACCCAGTACTTC
>once|TRBD2|TRBJ2-1|TRBV5-1
CASSLGGSGIGGDEQFF
TGCGCCAGCAGCTTGGGGGGTAGCGGGATCGGAGGCGATGAGCAGTTCTTC
>many|TRBD2|TRBJ2-2|TRBV7-2
CASSLLTGGTGELFF
TGTGCCAGCAGCTTATTGACGGGGGGGACCGGGGAGCTGTTTTTT